This TCR beta chain was captured in a study of CD8 T cells in ankylosing spondylitis. Between the trimmed V and J ends, which lost 3 bases and 6 bases, there was a span of 4 bases. From germline, CDR1 is SGHDT and CDR2 YYEEEE. This CDR3 has 11 residues. Study-wide results and caveats: Seven to nine highly homologous variants made up a TCR beta motif that seemed to typify ankylosing spondylitis blood. Peripheral blood held disease-linked clones only at relatively low frequency, and these were CD8+.

In making TCR beta libraries, quantitative 5'-RACE with molecular barcodes was used. TCRdb recomputed calls from the 5' RACE reads with MiXCR, one row per CDR3 protein. The data show 450,000 to 550,000 distinct CDR3 sequences, approximately 5% seen once. This clonotype came up many times. Its antigen remains unknown. What was sequenced was blood, either unsorted or a sorted T cell fraction (not recorded which). This TCR came from a male donor with ankylosing spondylitis. This chain connects TRBV5-6 to TRBJ2-1; no clear D gene. The CDR3 sequence is CASSWTNEQFF. The CDR3 DNA reads TGTGCCAGCAGCTGGACCAATGAGCAGTTCTTC.